This T cell receptor (beta chain) was sequenced for a study of blood T cell repertoires in COVID-19 (dated by TCRdb to 2020 to 2022). Study-level background: Collaborator samples came from the United States, Italy and Spain and covered acute and convalescent phases of COVID-19. The prospective study material was composed of cDNA or gDNA derived from T cells, B-cell-depleted T cells, or PBMCs. The dataset comprised deeply sampled blood TCRbeta repertoires from subjects exposed to, actively infected with, or recovered from COVID-19. The repertoires were released in a freely available public database intended as a resource for research on the immune response to SARS-CoV-2. Samples were obtained from the ongoing ImmuneRACE study (first 160 participants) and from some 1,300 subjects provided by 6 global collaborators. Nearly every sample came with metadata listing a de-identified subject ID, COVID-19 status, age in years and sex. Where available, HLA class I and class II types were obtained from metadata supplied by the sample provider rather than from assay-based typing.

CDR1 and CDR2 (LGHDT, YNNKEL) derive from the germline V gene (reference sequence). Reading from cysteine to phenylalanine, the CDR3 counts 14 amino acids. The entry retains the CDR3 DNA only, 42 bases that are in frame from base 1. Trimming costs V 1 base and J 8 bases, and their ends lie 11 bases apart. One collaborating source in Seattle enrolled patients during active infection and followed them longitudinally through the course of disease. Each collaborating institution followed its own protocols to collect whole blood in K2EDTA tubes. For TCRbeta analysis, collaborators shipped samples as frozen whole blood, isolated PBMCs, or DNA extracted from either of those sample types. Here is what the overall study found, with its caveats: How much clinical and demographic metadata was included differed by source and by participant, and the metadata was provided uncurated.

A note on this clone: Its antigen has not been determined. It has no much larger one-base neighbor in the sample; base qualities were not kept.

The immunoSEQ Assay, a bias-controlled multiplex PCR, was used to amplify TCRbeta CDR3 regions from genomic DNA. The authors processed their data as follows. The number of nucleated cells in each sample was estimated by amplification of reference gene primers within the assay. To quantify the absolute abundance of each unique TCRbeta CDR3 rearrangement, sequence reads were collapsed and filtered. For each sample, productive Simpson clonality was calculated as the square root of Simpson's diversity index over productive rearrangements. TCRdb carries this immuneACCESS record with in-frame sequences only. Its versions omit some clonotypes, under half of them owing to an unresolved V gene in the studies checked, with the rest unexplained. That table furnishes V, J and clone size, whereas the DNA furnished D and trimming. The sample profile shows about 28,000 clones; more than 85% of them were found once. The ten largest account for around 0.83% of the sample.

Rearrangement joined TRBV3-1 (or the pseudogene TRBV3-2) to TRBJ1-4; tentative D gene TRBD1, with 6 bases matching. Sequenced: peripheral blood. The clonotype was recovered from a woman in her 70s with COVID-19, enrolled during active disease. The nucleotide sequence is given as TGTGCCAGCAGCCAAGCACACCAGGGGGAAAAACTGTTTTTT. The translation is CASSQAHQGEKLFF.